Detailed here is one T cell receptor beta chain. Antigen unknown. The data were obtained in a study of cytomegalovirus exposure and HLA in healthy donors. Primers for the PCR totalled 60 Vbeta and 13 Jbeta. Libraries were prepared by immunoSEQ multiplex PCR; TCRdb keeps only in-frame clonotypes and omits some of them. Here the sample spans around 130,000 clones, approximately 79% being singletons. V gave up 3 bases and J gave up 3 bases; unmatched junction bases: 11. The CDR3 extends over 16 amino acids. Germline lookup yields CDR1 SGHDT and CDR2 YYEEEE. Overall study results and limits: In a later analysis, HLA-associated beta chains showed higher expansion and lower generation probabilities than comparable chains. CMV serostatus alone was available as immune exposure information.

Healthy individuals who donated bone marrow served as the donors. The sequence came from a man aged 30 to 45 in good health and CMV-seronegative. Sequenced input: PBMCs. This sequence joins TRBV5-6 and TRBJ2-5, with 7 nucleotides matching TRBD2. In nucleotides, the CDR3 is TGTGCCAGCAGCTCCGGGAGGCCCCCGAACGAAGAGACCCAGTACTTC. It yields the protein CASSSGRPPNEETQYF.